The rows below give T cell receptor beta chains drawn from one sample of a study of long-term antiretroviral therapy in people with HIV. The assay was immunoSEQ multiplex PCR, and TCRdb's table has in-frame clones only and misses some. This table has fewer than 20,000 clones, about 80% appearing once. Sample: unsorted PBMCs, taken 0.3 years before starting antiretroviral therapy. The source is a man in his forties or fifties with HIV. Both conserved end residues are part of each CDR3. Fields, in order: clone size, V gene, D gene, J gene, CDR3 DNA, CDR3 protein. D genes are given only for firm matches. Clone size is shown for a subset of rows, as once, few, many or a class of expanded clone.

-	TRBV7-3	TRBD2	TRBJ2-2	TGTGCCAGCAGCCCACCCGGGACTAGCGGCCGTGGGGAGCTGTTTTTT	CASSPPGTSGRGELFF
-	TRBV14	-	TRBJ2-7	TGTGCCAGCAGCCTATGGGAGGTCCCCTACGAGCAGTACTTC	CASSLWEVPYEQYF
-	TRBV28	-	TRBJ1-5	TGTGCCAGCAGTCCACCAGCAGGTCTTAGCGATCAGCCCCAGCATTTT	CASSPPAGLSDQPQHF
few	TRBV28	-	TRBJ1-5	TGTGCCAGCACCACGTTGGGCAATCAGCCCCAGCATTTT	CASTTLGNQPQHF
-	TRBV4-3	-	TRBJ1-2	TGCGCCAGCAGCTCTCCAGGGACCCCATCCTTAACCTTC	CASSSPGTPSLTF
-	TRBV5-1	-	TRBJ2-1	TGCGCCAGCAGCTTGTTAATGGTCGGGGAGTGGGTGCATGAGCAGTTCTTC	CASSLLMVGEWVHEQFF
once	TRBV10-2	TRBD1	TRBJ2-1	TGCGCCAGCAGAGGGACAGACCTCTTTACCTACAATGAGCAGTTCTTC	CASRGTDLFTYNEQFF
-	TRBV7-9	-	TRBJ2-7	TGTGCCAGCAGCGCCGGGGTTCTCCCCGCCTACGAGCAGTACTTC	CASSAGVLPAYEQYF
-	TRBV28	TRBD1	TRBJ2-7	TGTGCCAGCAGTGTGAAGGACAGGTCCTACGAGCAGTACTTC	CASSVKDRSYEQYF
-	TRBV9	-	TRBJ1-2	TGTGCCAGCAGCGCAGGTGACGGCGACCTCTATGGCTACACCTTC	CASSAGDGDLYGYTF
-	TRBV5-1	-	TRBJ2-2	TGCGCCAGCAGCTTGGATAGGGTCGGGGAGCTGTTTTTT	CASSLDRVGELFF
-	TRBV5-6	-	TRBJ2-5	TGTGCCAGCAGCTCAGCGGGCGGGTCGAGGTGGCAAGAGACCCAGTACTTC	CASSSAGGSRWQETQYF
-	TRBV18	-	TRBJ2-2	TGTGCCAGCTCTCGGGACATCTCGAACACCGGGGAGCTGTTTTTT	CASSRDISNTGELFF
-	TRBV11-2	TRBD1	TRBJ2-1	TGTGCCAGCAGCGTCACCGGGACAGGGTCCGATTCCCAGTTCTTC	CASSVTGTGSDSQFF
-	TRBV7-8	-	TRBJ2-7	TGTGCCAGCAGCTTGCGGCGGATCAACTACGAGCAGTACTTC	CASSLRRINYEQYF
few	TRBV5-4	-	TRBJ1-1	TGTGCCAGCAGCTGGGGTGGACAGACCGAAGCTTTCTTT	CASSWGGQTEAFF
-	TRBV7-9	-	TRBJ1-2	TGTGCCAGCAGCTTAGACTATGGCTACACCTTC	CASSLDYGYTF
-	TRBV5-1	TRBD1	TRBJ2-7	TGCGCCAGCAGCCTTGACAGGGGGACCTCCTACGAGCAGTACTTC	CASSLDRGTSYEQYF
-	TRBV7-9	-	TRBJ1-4	TGTGCCAGCAGCTTAGCGCGGCAAGGTGAAAAACTGTTTTTT	CASSLARQGEKLFF
-	TRBV12-2	-	TRBJ2-1	TGTGCAAGTCGCTTAAGCCAGGGACCCAACAATGAGCAGTTCTTC	CASRLSQGPNNEQFF
-	TRBV27	-	TRBJ2-3	TGTGCCAGCCAGAACATGGATACGCAGTATTTT	CASQNMDTQYF
-	TRBV2	-	TRBJ1-5	TGTGCCAGCAGTGACAGCTATAGCAATCAGCCCCAGCATTTT	CASSDSYSNQPQHF
few	TRBV5-4	TRBD1	TRBJ1-1	TGTGCCAGCAGCTTGGACAGGGGGAGAGTAGCTGAAGCTTTCTTT	CASSLDRGRVAEAFF
-	TRBV18	TRBD1	TRBJ1-1	TGTGCCAGCTCCCATACAGGGGGCACGAACACTGAAGCTTTCTTT	CASSHTGGTNTEAFF
-	TRBV18	TRBD1	TRBJ1-4	TGTGCCAGCTCAAGTCGACAGGGGCCCGTTAATGAAAAACTGTTTTTT	CASSSRQGPVNEKLFF
few	TRBV4-3	TRBD1	TRBJ1-5	TGCGCCAGCAGCCAGGGACAGGAGAATCAGCCCCAGCATTTT	CASSQGQENQPQHF